Here is one TCR beta chain with its context. Antigen specificity is unknown. The data stem from a study of shared clonotypes between healthy human individuals. The CDR3 spans 13 residues. With 0 bases removed from V and 10 bases from J, the gap between germline ends came to 10 bases. CDR1 and CDR2 from the germline V gene are LNHDA and SQIVND (reference sequence). Repertoires were generated with immunoSEQ multiplex PCR, while TCRdb's copy carries only in-frame clones and drops some. The table includes approximately 2,200,000 clones, approximately 94% detected once. General study results and limits: Non-shared clonotypes were found to have lower generation probabilities than the clonotypes that were shared by all four of the sorted-subset donors. The authors sampled blood alone, and tissue repertoires likely differ.

CD45RO-negative CD8 cells positively selected for CCR7 made up the naive population, which excluded terminally differentiated effector memory CD45RA+ cells. This sequence originates from a man younger than 35 in good health. Some clones in this sample may be carry-over from other donors' samples. This chain connects TRBV19 to TRBJ2-1, with D perhaps given as TRBD1 or TRBD2 (6 bases each). The sequenced material came from naive CD8+ T cells from PBMCs. The CDR3 DNA sequence: TGTGCCAGTAGTATAGACGGGGGCACGGAGCAGTTCTTC. Amino acid sequence: CASSIDGGTEQFF. Looking up the rest from reference TRBV19 and TRBJ2-1 gives the full variable domain: DGGITQSPKYLFRKEGQNVTLSCEQNLNHDAMYWYRQDPGQGLRLIYYSQIVNDFQKGDIAEGYSVSREKKESFPLTVTSAQKNPTAFYLCASSIDGGTEQFFGPGTRLTVL.